One and the same sample provided the 21 T cell receptor beta chains below, sequenced in a study of control samples from healthy donors and cancer patients. The data were produced by immunoSEQ multiplex PCR, yet TCRdb's version contains in-frame clones alone and is incomplete. The repertoire consists of 120,000 or so clones, with roughly 84% occurring once and the leading ten covering over 7.5%. The specimen was blood. Receptors were obtained from a middle-aged man in good health.

This chain links TRBV29-1 with TRBJ2-2; TRBD2 matches at 9 bases. Germline V gives CDR1 SQVTM, CDR2 ANQGSEA. V lost 7 bases to trimming and J lost 4 bases; unmatched junction nucleotides: 16. The CDR3 sequence is 17 residues long. The CDR3 is CSAHGTRGGAGTGELFF. In nucleotides, the CDR3 is TGCAGCGCCCATGGGACTCGCGGGGGGGCGGGCACCGGGGAGCTGTTTTTT.

The chain employs TRBV5-1 and TRBJ2-5; 9 positions agree with TRBD2. Germline loops: CDR1 SGHRS, CDR2 YFSETQ. V shed 8 bases and J 1 base; nucleotides not matched to a gene: 6. This CDR3 has 14 residues. This chain's CDR3 is CASQAGGSQETQYF. The CDR3 DNA reads as TGCGCCAGTCAAGCGGGGGGCTCCCAAGAGACCCAGTACTTC.

A note on this clone: At the DNA level, this CDR3 is encoded by other sequences in the same sample as well. The rearrangement joins TRBV7-2 to TRBJ2-7; 10 nucleotides align to TRBD2. Germline CDR1 SGHTA, CDR2 FQGNSA. There are 16 residues in the CDR3. J gave up 2 bases and V 6 bases, and 10 bases lay outside the gene matches. The DNA for the CDR3 is TGTGCCAGCAGTCGAACTAGCGGGGTATCACCCTACGAGCAGTACTTC. This translates into CASSRTSGVSPYEQYF.

The chain joins TRBV29-1 to TRBJ1-2; D gene ambiguous. Germline V gene lookup returns CDR1 SQVTM and CDR2 ANQGSEA. The CDR3 covers 11 residues. V was cut by 0 bases and J by 6 bases, with 5 bases left in between. Written as DNA, the CDR3 is TGCAGCGTTGAAGATTTCAATGGCTACACCTTC. Translating gives CSVEDFNGYTF.

The chain combines TRBV18 with TRBJ1-1, with 9 bases that match TRBD1. Germline lookup yields CDR1 KGHSH and CDR2 LQKENI. V gave up 3 bases and J gave up 4 bases; unmatched junction bases: 9. This CDR3 has 16 amino acids. The CDR3 loop reads CASSPLPGQGGTEAFF. Written as DNA, the CDR3 is TGTGCCAGCTCACCTCTACCGGGACAGGGCGGCACTGAAGCTTTCTTT.

The J gene is TRBJ1-1, the V gene TRBV6-2 or TRBV6-3; D ambiguous. Germline lookup yields CDR1 MNHEY and CDR2 SVGEGT. The V end lost 0 bases, the J end lost 0 bases, and 8 bases lay between the germline ends. This CDR3 is built from 15 residues. CDR3 sequence: CASSYSNSMNTEAFF. The CDR3 coding sequence is TGTGCCAGCAGTTACTCGAACAGTATGAACACTGAAGCTTTCTTT.

V is TRBV6-1 and J is TRBJ2-5, with TRBD2 matching 10 bases. Germline CDR1 is MNHNS and CDR2 is SASEGT. This CDR3 is built from 13 residues. V gave up 1 base and J gave up 7 bases; unmatched junction bases: 0. The CDR3 here is CASSEGLAGTQYF. The CDR3 DNA reads TGTGCCAGCAGTGAAGGACTAGCGGGGACCCAGTACTTC.

Ten or more counts support this clone. The chain recombines TRBV30 with TRBJ2-7, with a possible D match to TRBD1 (5 bases). CDR3 length: 11 amino acids. Germline CDR1 GTSNPN, CDR2 SVGIG (reference sequence). Deletions cut 5 bases from V and 9 bases from J, with 14 bases between. CDR3 bases: TGTGCCTGGCCGAAGCAGGGATGGCAGTACTTC. It is translated as CAWPKQGWQYF.

The chain couples TRBV30 to TRBJ2-7, with TRBD1 matching 7 bases. CDR3 length equals 14 residues. The germline V gene encodes CDR1 GTSNPN and CDR2 SVGIG (reference sequence). V lost 6 bases, J lost 2 bases, and 10 bases stayed unmatched. The CDR3 sequence is CACTPGQSAYEQYF. The DNA for the CDR3 is TGTGCCTGTACCCCGGGACAGTCTGCCTACGAGCAGTACTTC.

The rearrangement uses TRBV12-3 or TRBV12-4 and TRBJ2-5; the match to TRBD1 covers 7 bases. The length of the CDR3 is 11 residues. With V trimmed by 6 bases and J by 5 bases, 0 bases remained unmatched. The DNA of the CDR3 is TGTGCCAGCAGCAGGGGGGAGACCCAGTACTTC. This codes for CASSRGETQYF.

Only a few counts were recorded for this clone. The rearrangement joins TRBV3-1 (or the pseudogene TRBV3-2) to TRBJ2-3; 10 bases match TRBD2. CDR1 and CDR2 (germline): LGHDT, YNNKEL (reference sequence). The V segment lost 6 bases and the J segment 7 bases; nucleotides outside the gene matches: 7. The CDR3 is 14 residues long. The CDR3 is CASSQSGGANTQYF. The CDR3 DNA follows: TGTGCCAGCAGTCAAAGCGGGGGGGCAAATACGCAGTATTTT.

Judged by abundance, this clone is large. In DNA form, the CDR3 reads TGTGCCAGCAGTTCCCCCTGGGGGAACACTGAAGCTTTCTTT. It yields the protein CASSSPWGNTEAFF. The chain couples TRBV28 to TRBJ1-1; D uncertain. Germline V gene sequence: CDR1 MDHEN, CDR2 SYDVKM. The ends were cut back, 4 bases at V and 1 base at J, with 10 bases in the middle. CDR3 size: 14 residues.

As to this clone: The junction departs from germline at one end; a sequencing error may be responsible. The genes are TRBV2 and TRBJ1-5, with D unclear. The CDR3 extends over 11 amino acids. Germline lookup yields CDR1 SNHLY and CDR2 FYNNEI. The CDR3 DNA is TGTGCCAGCAGGGAAGAGGGGCCCCAGCATTTT. This codes for CASREEGPQHF.

This sequence joins TRBV7-9 and TRBJ1-1, with D tentatively TRBD1 (5 bases). CDR1 SEHNR and CDR2 FQNEAQ come from the germline V gene (reference sequence). The CDR3 has 14 amino acids. Trimming cost V 5 bases and J 6 bases, with 16 bases left between them. The CDR3 spells CASSATDSNPEAFF. The CDR3 DNA sequence: TGTGCCAGCAGCGCAACAGACAGCAACCCTGAAGCTTTCTTT.

This clone was seen just once. The V call is TRBV6-5, the J call TRBJ1-3, with D possibly TRBD1 on 6 matching bases. V was pared by 6 bases and J by 0 bases, with 12 bases between. Germline CDR1 and CDR2: MNHEY and SVGAGI. This CDR3 is built from 15 residues. The CDR3, as DNA: TGTGCCAGCAGAAGACAGGCCGTCTCTGGAAACACCATATATTTT. It codes for CASRRQAVSGNTIYF.

The table lists this clone with a count of one. The gene calls are TRBV9 and TRBJ2-2; a possible D gene is TRBD1 (5 bases). With 4 bases removed from V and 9 bases from J, the gap between germline ends came to 13 bases. The CDR3 totals 13 residues. Germline CDR1 and CDR2: SGDLS and YYNGEE. CDR3 sequence reads: CASSSRQYRELFF. The CDR3 nucleotides read TGTGCCAGCAGCTCGCGACAGTATAGGGAGCTGTTTTTT.

On this clone: The junction shows a germline mismatch at one end, possibly a read error. The rearrangement links TRBV9 to TRBJ2-3; D is unresolved. The V gene's germline CDR1 is SGDLS and CDR2 YYNGEE. The CDR3 covers 13 residues. The CDR3 nucleotides are TGTGCCGGCAGCGTAAGCAGCACAGATACGCAGTATTTT. Residues: CAGSVSSTDTQYF.

In this sample, this clone turned up a few times. This sequence joins TRBV4-1 and TRBJ2-5; D not certain. Trimming shortened V by 0 bases and J by 1 base, and 9 bases separated the two germline ends. The germline V gene encodes CDR1 MGHRA and CDR2 YSYEKL. The CDR3 covers 15 residues. The CDR3 DNA reads as TGCGCCAGCAGCCAAGATCGAAGGTCCCAAGAGACCCAGTACTTC. Amino acid sequence: CASSQDRRSQETQYF.

The rearrangement joins TRBV5-8 to TRBJ2-7, with D possibly TRBD2 on 6 matching bases. This CDR3 is built from 16 residues. From germline, CDR1 is SGHTS and CDR2 YDEGEE. Between the trimmed V and J ends, which lost 0 bases and 0 bases, there was a span of 13 bases. DNA for the CDR3: TGTGCCAGCAGCTTGGGGACTACATGGCGCTCCTACGAGCAGTACTTC. It encodes CASSLGTTWRSYEQYF.

This rearrangement joins TRBV10-2 to TRBJ1-2; possibly TRBD1 for D (5 bases). V lost 6 bases and J 4 bases, leaving 12 bases between the germline ends. The CDR3 covers 13 residues. CDR1 and CDR2 (germline): WSHSY, SAAADI. The CDR3 protein is CASSAGTAYGYTF. The CDR3, as DNA: TGCGCCAGCAGCGCCGGGACGGCCTATGGCTACACCTTC.

The V call is TRBV18, the J call TRBJ1-2; no firm D call. V shed 6 bases and J shed 5 bases, with 13 bases lying between them. This CDR3 comprises 13 residues. Looked up from germline, CDR1 is KGHSH and CDR2 is LQKENI. The CDR3 nucleotides read TGTGCCAGCTCTGTGGACGGTTTATATGGCTACACCTTC. This sequence encodes CASSVDGLYGYTF. The full variable domain, its missing parts supplied by reference TRBV18 and TRBJ1-2, is NAGVMQNPRHLVRRRGQEARLRCSPMKGHSHVYWYRQLPEEGLKFMVYLQKENIIDESGMPKERFSAEFPKEGPSILRIQQVVRGDSAAYFCASSVDGLYGYTFGSGTRLTVV.